This is a list of T cell receptor beta chains from one sample in a study of PD-L1 blockade in urothelial cancer. Assay used: immunoSEQ multiplex PCR; TCRdb lists only in-frame clones, some missing. The sample yields 85,000 to 95,000 clones, 89% seen once. The specimen was PBMCs, collected around atezolizumab (anti-PD-L1) treatment. These receptors all come from a woman of 80 years or more with urothelial cancer. The CDR3 runs from the conserved cysteine through the conserved F or W. Each record gives: clone size, V gene, D gene, J gene, CDR3 protein, CDR3 DNA. A D gene is named only where the DNA matches it firmly. Clone size is given for some rows only: seen once, a few or many times, or a class if the clone is expanded.

>NA|TRBV10-1|TRBD1|TRBJ1-1
CASKDRDTEAFF
TGCGCCAGCAAAGACAGGGACACTGAAGCTTTCTTT
>NA|TRBV28|NA|TRBJ1-4
CASRPEFPSGKLFF
TGTGCCAGCCGCCCCGAATTTCCCTCGGGAAAACTGTTTTTT
>NA|TRBV11-2|NA|TRBJ1-2
CASSLNGGYGDGYTF
TGTGCCAGCAGCTTAAACGGCGGATACGGCGATGGCTACACCTTC
>NA|TRBV2|TRBD1|TRBJ1-5
CASSEWGDSKQPQHF
TGTGCCAGCAGTGAATGGGGGGACAGTAAACAGCCCCAGCATTTT
>NA|TRBV16|TRBD2|TRBJ2-3
CASSLERGDTQYF
TGTGCCAGCAGCCTCGAGCGGGGAGATACGCAGTATTTT
>NA|TRBV9|TRBD2|TRBJ2-3
CASSAAAGGTDTQYF
TGTGCCAGCAGCGCCGCTGCGGGGGGCACAGATACGCAGTATTTT
>few|TRBV28|NA|TRBJ2-7
CASSYYSYEQYF
TGTGCCAGCAGTTACTACTCCTACGAGCAGTACTTC
>few|TRBV27|TRBD2|TRBJ2-1
CASSLLAVYNEQFF
TGTGCCAGCAGTTTGCTAGCGGTCTACAATGAGCAGTTCTTC
>NA|TRBV5-4|NA|TRBJ2-5
CASSLGREETQYF
TGTGCCAGCAGCTTGGGTCGGGAAGAGACCCAGTACTTC
>NA|TRBV10-3|NA|TRBJ1-2
CAISESTSWNYGYTF
TGTGCCATCAGTGAGTCGACTTCATGGAACTATGGCTACACCTTC
>NA|TRBV19|TRBD2|TRBJ2-7
CASATVAGGRFVEQYF
TGTGCCAGTGCCACTGTCGCGGGGGGCCGATTCGTCGAGCAGTACTTC
>NA|TRBV28|TRBD1|TRBJ1-1
CASSPQGVPWNTEAFF
TGTGCCAGCAGCCCACAGGGGGTTCCCTGGAACACTGAAGCTTTCTTT
>NA|TRBV2|NA|TRBJ1-1
CASSEATAEVAEAFF
TGTGCCAGCAGTGAAGCGACGGCGGAGGTCGCTGAAGCTTTCTTT
>NA|TRBV7-3|NA|TRBJ1-4
CASSPTGQGGEKLFF
TGTGCCAGCAGCCCTACCGGGCAGGGAGGAGAAAAACTGTTTTTT
>NA|TRBV11-2|TRBD2|TRBJ2-1
CASSLLLAGMDEQFF
TGTGCCAGCAGCCTCCTACTAGCGGGAATGGATGAGCAGTTCTTC
>NA|TRBV27|NA|TRBJ1-2
CATTRAGQGYTF
TGTGCCACTACGAGAGCGGGTCAAGGCTACACCTTC
>few|TRBV9|TRBD2|TRBJ2-3
CASSVRGGTDTQYF
TGTGCCAGCAGCGTTCGGGGGGGCACAGATACGCAGTATTTT
>NA|TRBV28|TRBD1|TRBJ2-7
CASRSGTGGIYEQYF
TGTGCCAGCAGATCCGGGACAGGGGGAATCTACGAGCAGTACTTC
>NA|TRBV19|TRBD2|TRBJ2-1
CASSFLAGTYNEQFF
TGTGCCAGTAGTTTCCTAGCGGGAACCTACAATGAGCAGTTCTTC
>NA|TRBV2|NA|TRBJ2-1
CASSETNEQFF
TGTGCCAGCAGTGAGACTAATGAGCAGTTCTTC
>NA|TRBV5-4|NA|TRBJ2-5
CASSLVGAETQYF
TGTGCCAGCAGCTTAGTAGGGGCAGAGACCCAGTACTTC
>NA|TRBV6-1|NA|TRBJ1-1
CASPLEMNTEAFF
TGTGCCAGCCCTCTGGAGATGAACACTGAAGCTTTCTTT
>NA|TRBV11-2|NA|TRBJ1-2
CASSSFLNLGTSYGYTF
TGTGCCAGCAGCTCTTTCCTAAACTTGGGCACGAGCTATGGCTACACCTTC
>NA|TRBV28|NA|TRBJ1-5
CASSKPKGPNQPQHF
TGTGCCAGCAGTAAACCTAAGGGGCCTAATCAGCCCCAGCATTTT
>NA|TRBV2|NA|TRBJ1-1
CASSLQGGTEAFF
TGTGCCAGCAGCCTCCAGGGAGGAACTGAAGCTTTCTTT
>NA|TRBV6-1|TRBD1|TRBJ1-2
CASGDSFYGYTF
TGTGCCAGCGGGGACAGTTTCTATGGCTACACCTTC
>NA|TRBV6-5|TRBD1|TRBJ2-7
CASSTRTGPYEQYF
TGTGCCAGCAGTACGAGGACAGGCCCCTACGAGCAGTACTTC
>NA|TRBV30|TRBD1|TRBJ1-5
CAWTYRGDQPQHF
TGTGCCTGGACCTACAGGGGCGATCAGCCCCAGCATTTT
>NA|TRBV19|NA|TRBJ1-1
CASSTGQRSTEAFF
TGTGCCAGTAGTACAGGACAGCGTAGCACTGAAGCTTTCTTT
>NA|TRBV15|NA|TRBJ1-1
CATSSRAATEAFF
TGTGCCACCAGCAGCAGGGCGGCCACTGAAGCTTTCTTT
>NA|TRBV14|NA|TRBJ2-3
CASSVGGASGDTQYF
TGTGCCAGCAGCGTCGGAGGGGCTTCAGGAGATACGCAGTATTTT
>NA|TRBV28|NA|TRBJ2-1
CASRSGRDTRGQFF
TGTGCCAGCAGATCCGGTCGGGACACCCGAGGGCAGTTCTTC
>NA|TRBV10-1|TRBD2|TRBJ2-1
CASSESGGGDNEQFF
TGCGCCAGCAGTGAGTCCGGGGGAGGGGACAATGAGCAGTTCTTC
>NA|TRBV28|NA|TRBJ1-5
CASSKTGRGRHF
TGTGCCAGCAGTAAAACCGGGAGGGGCCGGCATTTT
>once|TRBV9|NA|TRBJ2-3
CASSVGGDPSDTQYF
TGTGCCAGCAGCGTAGGGGGGGACCCCTCTGATACGCAGTATTTT
>NA|TRBV19|TRBD1|TRBJ1-2
CASSPTDRDYYGYTF
TGTGCCAGTAGTCCCACCGACAGGGACTACTATGGCTACACCTTC
>once|TRBV5-1|TRBD1|TRBJ2-3
CASSTLDRGSTDTQYF
TGCGCCAGCAGCACCCTAGACAGGGGGTCCACAGATACGCAGTATTTT
>NA|TRBV30|TRBD2|TRBJ2-1
CASGREYVNEQFF
TGTGCTAGTGGGCGGGAGTATGTGAATGAGCAGTTCTTC
>NA|TRBV7-9|NA|TRBJ1-5
CASSLATNQPQHF
TGTGCCAGCAGCTTAGCCACTAATCAGCCCCAGCATTTT
>few|TRBV28|NA|TRBJ1-1
CASRLGGNTEAFF
TGTGCCAGCAGGTTGGGAGGGAACACTGAAGCTTTCTTT
>NA|TRBV7-8|TRBD2|TRBJ2-1
CASSFQTSGSYNEQFF
TGTGCCAGCAGCTTTCAAACTAGCGGGAGTTACAATGAGCAGTTCTTC
>NA|TRBV29-1|NA|TRBJ2-5
CSGGIGQETQYF
TGCAGCGGCGGGATAGGGCAAGAGACCCAGTACTTC
>NA|TRBV9|TRBD1|TRBJ2-7
CASSATGAEQYF
TGTGCCAGCAGCGCTACAGGGGCCGAGCAGTACTTC
>NA|TRBV6-1|TRBD2|TRBJ2-1
CASRALGGEQFF
TGTGCCAGCAGGGCCTTGGGGGGGGAGCAGTTCTTC
>NA|TRBV27|NA|TRBJ2-2
CASSLFSGDYTGELFF
TGTGCCAGCAGTTTATTTAGCGGAGACTACACCGGGGAGCTGTTTTTT
>NA|TRBV6-1|TRBD1|TRBJ1-1
CASTPGGQSTEAFF
TGTGCCAGCACCCCCGGGGGACAGTCGACTGAAGCTTTCTTT
>NA|TRBV29-1|NA|TRBJ2-1
CSVERGPTGDKQFF
TGCAGCGTTGAACGTGGGCCGACGGGGGATAAGCAGTTCTTC
>NA|TRBV11-2|NA|TRBJ2-2
CASSLSVGELFF
TGTGCCAGCAGCTTATCTGTCGGGGAGCTGTTTTTT
>NA|TRBV5-5|TRBD1|TRBJ1-1
CASRQGQGVINTEAFF
TGTGCCAGCAGGCAGGGACAGGGGGTTATTAACACTGAAGCTTTCTTT
>NA|TRBV18|TRBD1|TRBJ2-2
CASSTGGQGTGELFF
TGTGCCAGCTCAACAGGGGGCCAGGGCACCGGGGAGCTGTTTTTT
>NA|TRBV7-6|NA|TRBJ2-1
CASSFRLDGYNEQFF
TGTGCCAGCAGCTTTCGACTAGACGGCTACAATGAGCAGTTCTTC
>once|TRBV6-1|TRBD1|TRBJ1-4
CASSKTGVGEKLFF
TGTGCCAGCAGCAAGACAGGGGTTGGTGAAAAACTGTTTTTT
>NA|TRBV27|NA|TRBJ1-4
CASSLLGGDEKLFF
TGTGCCAGCAGTTTATTGGGAGGGGATGAAAAACTGTTTTTT